This TCR beta chain was recorded in a study of OX40 agonist ivuxolimab in advanced cancers. The CDR3 is made up of 12 amino acids. The germline gives CDR1 SQVTM, CDR2 ANQGSEA. V lost 1 base, J lost 0 bases, and 4 bases lay in between. Repertoires were generated with immunoSEQ multiplex PCR, while TCRdb's copy carries only in-frame clones and drops some. The profile shows tens of thousands of clones, about 85% of them singletons. Whole-study findings and limits: CD4+ and CD8+ blood T cells expanded clonally by week 6 at 0.1 to 3.0 mg/kg.

As regards this clone: Antigen specificity is unknown.

The sequencing used CD4+ or CD8+ T cells sorted from blood, collected in a trial of the OX40 agonist ivuxolimab. The receptor was derived from an adult with an advanced solid tumor such as melanoma, head and neck, liver or kidney cancer. V and J are TRBV29-1 and TRBJ2-7; D ambiguous. CDR3 protein: CSVEVASYEQYF. CDR3 nucleotides: TGCAGCGTTGAAGTGGCCTCCTACGAGCAGTACTTC.